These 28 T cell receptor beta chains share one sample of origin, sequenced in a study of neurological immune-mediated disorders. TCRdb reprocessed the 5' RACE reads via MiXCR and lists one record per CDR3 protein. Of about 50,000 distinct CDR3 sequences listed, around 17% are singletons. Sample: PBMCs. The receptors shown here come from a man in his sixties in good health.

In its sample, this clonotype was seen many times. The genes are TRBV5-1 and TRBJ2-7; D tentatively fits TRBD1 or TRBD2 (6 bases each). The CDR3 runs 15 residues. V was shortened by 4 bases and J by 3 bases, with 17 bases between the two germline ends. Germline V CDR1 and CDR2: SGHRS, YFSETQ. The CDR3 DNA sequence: TGCGCCAGCAGCCAGGGGACTTCCCCCCTCTACGAGCAGTACTTC. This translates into CASSQGTSPLYEQYF.

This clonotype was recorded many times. Written as DNA, the CDR3 is TGCAGTGCTAGCAACACAGATACGCAGTATTTT. Encoded protein: CSASNTDTQYF. The chain employs TRBV20-1 and TRBJ2-3; D is uncertain. Germline CDR1 DFQATT, CDR2 SNEGSKA (reference sequence). The CDR3 loop spans 11 amino acids. The V and J ends lost 3 bases and 2 bases respectively, with 3 bases between them.

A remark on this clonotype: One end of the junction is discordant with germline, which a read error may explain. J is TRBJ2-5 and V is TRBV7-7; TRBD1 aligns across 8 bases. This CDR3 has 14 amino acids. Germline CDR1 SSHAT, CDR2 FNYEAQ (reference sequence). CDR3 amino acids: CASSPGQDQDAQYF. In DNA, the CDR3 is TGTGCTAGCAGCCCGGGACAGGACCAAGACGCCCAGTACTTC.

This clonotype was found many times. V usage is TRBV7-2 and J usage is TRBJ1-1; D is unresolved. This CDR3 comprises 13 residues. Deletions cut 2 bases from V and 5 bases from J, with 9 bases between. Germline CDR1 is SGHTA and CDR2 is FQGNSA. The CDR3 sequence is CASSLYGGTEAFF. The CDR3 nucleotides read TGTGCCAGCAGCTTATACGGAGGGACTGAAGCTTTCTTT. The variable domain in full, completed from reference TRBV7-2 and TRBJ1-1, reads GAGVSQSPSNKVTEKGKDVELRCDPISGHTALYWYRQSLGQGLEFLIYFQGNSAPDKSGLPSDRFSAERTGGSVSTLTIQRTQQEDSAVYLCASSLYGGTEAFFGQGTRLTVV.

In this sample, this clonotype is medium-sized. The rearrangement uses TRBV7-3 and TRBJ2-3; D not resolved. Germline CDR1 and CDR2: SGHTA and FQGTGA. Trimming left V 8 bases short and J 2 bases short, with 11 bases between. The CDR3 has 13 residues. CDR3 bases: TGTGCCAGCTCTCTGGGGTTCACAGATACGCAGTATTTT. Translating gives CASSLGFTDTQYF.

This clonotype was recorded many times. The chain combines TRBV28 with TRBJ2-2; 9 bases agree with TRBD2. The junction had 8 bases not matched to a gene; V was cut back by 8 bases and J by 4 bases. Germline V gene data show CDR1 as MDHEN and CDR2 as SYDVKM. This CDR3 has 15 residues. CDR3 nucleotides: TGTGCCAGCGGAGTAGCGGGAGAAGGCACCGGGGAGCTGTTTTTT. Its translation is CASGVAGEGTGELFF.

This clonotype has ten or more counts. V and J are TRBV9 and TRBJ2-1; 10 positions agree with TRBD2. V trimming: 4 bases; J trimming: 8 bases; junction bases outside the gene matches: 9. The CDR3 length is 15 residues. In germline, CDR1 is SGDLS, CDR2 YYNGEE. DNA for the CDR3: TGTGCCAGCAGCCCAAGCGGGAGGGTTAGCGATGAGCAGTTCTTC. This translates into CASSPSGRVSDEQFF.

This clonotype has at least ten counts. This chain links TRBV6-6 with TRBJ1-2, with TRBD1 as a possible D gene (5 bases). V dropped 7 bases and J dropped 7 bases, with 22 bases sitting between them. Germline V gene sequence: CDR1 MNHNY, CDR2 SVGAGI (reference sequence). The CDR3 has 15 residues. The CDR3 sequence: CASNVLSPGSGGYTF. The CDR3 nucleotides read TGTGCCAGCAACGTCCTATCGCCAGGGAGTGGTGGCTACACCTTC.

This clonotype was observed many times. CDR3 nucleotides: TGTGCCAGCAGCCAAGATAGGACTCCAGATACGCAGTATTTT. It codes for CASSQDRTPDTQYF. This chain links TRBV4-2 with TRBJ2-3; perhaps TRBD2 as D (5 bases). The germline gives CDR1 LGHNA, CDR2 YNFKEQ. This CDR3 is 14 amino acids long. Trimming pared 0 bases from V and 4 bases from J, leaving 8 bases between.

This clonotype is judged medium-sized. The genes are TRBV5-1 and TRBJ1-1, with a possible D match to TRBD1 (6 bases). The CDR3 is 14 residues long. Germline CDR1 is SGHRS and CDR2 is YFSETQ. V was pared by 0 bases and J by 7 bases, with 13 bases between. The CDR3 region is CASSLDGMDSEAFF. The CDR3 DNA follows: TGCGCCAGCAGCTTGGACGGCATGGACAGTGAAGCTTTCTTT.

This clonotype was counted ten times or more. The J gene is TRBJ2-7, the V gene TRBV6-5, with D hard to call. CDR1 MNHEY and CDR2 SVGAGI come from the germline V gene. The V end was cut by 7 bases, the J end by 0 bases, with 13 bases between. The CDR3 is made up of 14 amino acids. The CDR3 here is CASTPRYSSYEQYF. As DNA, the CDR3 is TGTGCCAGCACCCCAAGGTACAGCTCCTACGAGCAGTACTTC.

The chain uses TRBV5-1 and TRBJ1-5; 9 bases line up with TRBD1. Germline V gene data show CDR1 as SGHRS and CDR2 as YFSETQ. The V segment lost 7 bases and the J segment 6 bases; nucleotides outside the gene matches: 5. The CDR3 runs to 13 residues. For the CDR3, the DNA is TGCGCCAGCCCCATGACAGGGGGTCAGCCCCAGCATTTT. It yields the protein CASPMTGGQPQHF.

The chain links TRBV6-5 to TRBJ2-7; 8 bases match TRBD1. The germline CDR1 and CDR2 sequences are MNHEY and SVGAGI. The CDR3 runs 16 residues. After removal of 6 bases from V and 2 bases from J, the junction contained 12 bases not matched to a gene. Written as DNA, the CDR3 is TGTGCCAGCAGCTCTATCGGACAGGGTTTCCCCTACGAGCAGTACTTC. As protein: CASSSIGQGFPYEQYF.

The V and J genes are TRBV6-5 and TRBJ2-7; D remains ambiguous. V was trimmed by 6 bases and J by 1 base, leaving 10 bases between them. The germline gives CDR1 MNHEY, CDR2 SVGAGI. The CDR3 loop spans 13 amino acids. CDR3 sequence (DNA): TGTGCCAGCAGGACCGTGGGTTCCTACGAGCAGTACTTC. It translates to CASRTVGSYEQYF.

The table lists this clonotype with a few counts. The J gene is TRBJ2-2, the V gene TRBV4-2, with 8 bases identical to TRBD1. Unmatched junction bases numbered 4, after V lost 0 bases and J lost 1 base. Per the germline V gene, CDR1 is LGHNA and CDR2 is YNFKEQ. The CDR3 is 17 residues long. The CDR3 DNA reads TGTGCCAGCAGCCAAGAGGGGACAGGATGGAACACCGGGGAGCTGTTTTTT. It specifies CASSQEGTGWNTGELFF.

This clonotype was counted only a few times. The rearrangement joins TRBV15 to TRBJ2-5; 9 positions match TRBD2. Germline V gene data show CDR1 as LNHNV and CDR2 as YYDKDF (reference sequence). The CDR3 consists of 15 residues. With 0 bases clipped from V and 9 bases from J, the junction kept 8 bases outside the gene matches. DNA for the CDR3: TGTGCCACCAGCAGAGATTTGGCGGGAGGGCCACCCCAGTACTTC. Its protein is CATSRDLAGGPPQYF.

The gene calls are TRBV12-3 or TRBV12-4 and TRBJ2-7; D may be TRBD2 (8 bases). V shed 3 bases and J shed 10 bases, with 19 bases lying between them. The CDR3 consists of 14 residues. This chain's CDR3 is CASSLVPGGGEQYF. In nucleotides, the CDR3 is TGTGCCAGCAGTTTGGTTCCGGGAGGGGGCGAACAGTACTTC.

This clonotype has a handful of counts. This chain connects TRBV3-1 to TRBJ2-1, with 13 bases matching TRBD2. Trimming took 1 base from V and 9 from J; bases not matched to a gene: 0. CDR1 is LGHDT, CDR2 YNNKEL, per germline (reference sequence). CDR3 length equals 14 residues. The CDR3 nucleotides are TGTGCCAGCAGCCAAGGGACTAGCGGGAGTGAGCAGTTCTTC. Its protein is CASSQGTSGSEQFF.

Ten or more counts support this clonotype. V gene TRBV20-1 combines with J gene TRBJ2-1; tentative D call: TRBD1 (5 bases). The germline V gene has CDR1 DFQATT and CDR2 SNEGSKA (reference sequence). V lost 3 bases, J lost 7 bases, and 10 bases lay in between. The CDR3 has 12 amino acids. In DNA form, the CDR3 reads TGCAGTGCTAGCTCCCAGGGAAATGAGCAGTTCTTC. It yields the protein CSASSQGNEQFF.

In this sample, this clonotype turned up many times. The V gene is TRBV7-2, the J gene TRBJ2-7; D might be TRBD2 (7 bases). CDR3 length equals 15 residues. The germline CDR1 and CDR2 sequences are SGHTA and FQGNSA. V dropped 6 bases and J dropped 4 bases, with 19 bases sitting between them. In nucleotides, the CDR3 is TGTGCCAGCAGACCACAACTAGGGGGGGTATACGAGCAGTACTTC. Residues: CASRPQLGGVYEQYF.

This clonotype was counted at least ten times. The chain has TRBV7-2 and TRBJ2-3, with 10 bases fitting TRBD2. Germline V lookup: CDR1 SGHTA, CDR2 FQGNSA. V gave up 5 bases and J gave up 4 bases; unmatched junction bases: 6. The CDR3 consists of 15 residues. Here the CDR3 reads CASSPRLAGPDTQYF. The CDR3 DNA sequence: TGTGCCAGCAGCCCCAGACTAGCGGGCCCAGATACGCAGTATTTT.

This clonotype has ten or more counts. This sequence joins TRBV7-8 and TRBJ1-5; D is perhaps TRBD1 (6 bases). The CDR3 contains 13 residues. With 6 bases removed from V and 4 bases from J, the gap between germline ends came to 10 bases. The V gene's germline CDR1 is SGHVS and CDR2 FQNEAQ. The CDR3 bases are TGTGCCAGCAGACGAGACAGGAATCAGCCCCAGCATTTT. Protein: CASRRDRNQPQHF. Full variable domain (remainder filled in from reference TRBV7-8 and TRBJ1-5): GAGVSQSPRYKVAKRGQDVALRCDPISGHVSLFWYQQALGQGPEFLTYFQNEAQLDKSGLPSDRFFAERPEGSVSTLKIQRTQQEDSAVYLCASRRDRNQPQHFGDGTRLSIL.

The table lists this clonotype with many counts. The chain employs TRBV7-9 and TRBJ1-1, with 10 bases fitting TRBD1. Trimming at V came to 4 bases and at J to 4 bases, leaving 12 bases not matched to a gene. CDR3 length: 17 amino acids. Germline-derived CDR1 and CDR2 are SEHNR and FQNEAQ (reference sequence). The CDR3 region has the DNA TGTGCCAGCAGCTCCAAACCGGGACAGGGGATGCGCACTGAAGCTTTCTTT. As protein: CASSSKPGQGMRTEAFF.

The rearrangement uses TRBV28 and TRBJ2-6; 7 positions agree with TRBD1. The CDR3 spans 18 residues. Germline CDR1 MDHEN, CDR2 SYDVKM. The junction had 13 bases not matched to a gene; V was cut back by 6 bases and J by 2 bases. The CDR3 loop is CASSPHRGSFTGANVLTF. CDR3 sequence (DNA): TGTGCCAGCAGCCCCCACAGGGGCTCTTTCACTGGGGCCAACGTCCTGACTTTC.

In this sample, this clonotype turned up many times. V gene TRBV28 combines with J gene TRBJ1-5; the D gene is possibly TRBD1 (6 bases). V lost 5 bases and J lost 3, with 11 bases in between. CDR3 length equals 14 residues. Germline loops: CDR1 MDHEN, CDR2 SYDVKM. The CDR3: CASSADSSNQPQHF. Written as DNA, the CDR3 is TGTGCCAGCAGTGCGGACAGTTCCAATCAGCCCCAGCATTTT.

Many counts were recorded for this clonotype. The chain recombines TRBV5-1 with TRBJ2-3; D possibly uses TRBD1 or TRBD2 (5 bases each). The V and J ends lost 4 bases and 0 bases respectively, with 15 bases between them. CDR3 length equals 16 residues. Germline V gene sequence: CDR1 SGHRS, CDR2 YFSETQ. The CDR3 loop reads CASSPGGGGSTDTQYF. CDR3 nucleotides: TGCGCCAGCAGCCCCGGAGGTGGGGGTAGCACAGATACGCAGTATTTT.

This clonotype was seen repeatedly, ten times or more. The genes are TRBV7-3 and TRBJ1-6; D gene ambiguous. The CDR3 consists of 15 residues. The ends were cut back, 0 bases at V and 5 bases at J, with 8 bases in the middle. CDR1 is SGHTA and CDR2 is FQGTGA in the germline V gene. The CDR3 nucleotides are TGTGCCAGCAGCTTAACTCCAAGGGATAATTCACCCCTCCACTTT. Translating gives CASSLTPRDNSPLHF.

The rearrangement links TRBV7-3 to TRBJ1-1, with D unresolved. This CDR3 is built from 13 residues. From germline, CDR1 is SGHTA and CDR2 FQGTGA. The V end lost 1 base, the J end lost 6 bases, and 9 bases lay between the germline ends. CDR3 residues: CASSLNPAAEAFF. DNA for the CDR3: TGTGCCAGCAGCTTAAATCCGGCGGCTGAAGCTTTCTTT.